This entry lists 3 T cell receptor beta chains sequenced from one sample in a study of PD-L1 blockade in urothelial cancer. As to time point: pretreatment peripheral blood. TCRdb's copy holds only in-frame clones and misses some; the assay was immunoSEQ multiplex PCR. The table lists under 40,000 clones, 82% of them singletons, with 6.8% in the top ten. The material was PBMCs, obtained around atezolizumab (anti-PD-L1) treatment. The receptors stem from a man aged 55-75 years with urothelial cancer.

The chain links TRBV7-2 to TRBJ2-3, with a weak D call TRBD2 (6 bases). Per the germline V gene, CDR1 is SGHTA and CDR2 is FQGNSA. V shed 7 bases and J shed 0 bases, with 14 bases lying between them. This CDR3 comprises 15 residues. The CDR3 reads CASNQAGTSTDTQYF. Here the CDR3 DNA reads TGTGCCAGCAACCAAGCGGGCACTAGCACAGATACGCAGTATTTT. Looking up the rest from reference TRBV7-2 and TRBJ2-3 gives the full variable domain: GAGVSQSPSNKVTEKGKDVELRCDPISGHTALYWYRQSLGQGLEFLIYFQGNSAPDKSGLPSDRFSAERTGGSVSTLTIQRTQQEDSAVYLCASNQAGTSTDTQYFGPGTRLTVL.

Comment on this clone: This sample includes further DNA sequences coding for the same CDR3. The chain uses TRBV2 and TRBJ2-1; weak D call: TRBD2 (5 bases). Germline lookup yields CDR1 SNHLY and CDR2 FYNNEI. The CDR3 is 13 amino acids. Between the trimmed V and J ends, which lost 6 bases and 5 bases, there was a span of 11 bases. The CDR3 region has the DNA TGTGCCAGCAGCGAGGGATTGAACAATGAGCAGTTCTTC. It specifies CASSEGLNNEQFF. Looking up the rest from reference TRBV2 and TRBJ2-1 gives the full variable domain: EPEVTQTPSHQVTQMGQEVILRCVPISNHLYFYWYRQILGQKVEFLVSFYNNEISEKSEIFDDQFSVERPDGSNFTLKIRSTKLEDSAMYFCASSEGLNNEQFFGPGTRLTVL.

The chain couples TRBV6-5 to TRBJ2-1; 11 bases fit TRBD2. This CDR3 has 14 residues. CDR1 is MNHEY and CDR2 is SVGAGI in the germline V gene. The J segment lost 7 bases and the V segment lost 5 bases, leaving 4 bases of the junction unmatched. CDR3 residues: CASSIAGGPNEQFF. The CDR3 DNA reads TGTGCCAGCAGTATAGCGGGGGGGCCGAATGAGCAGTTCTTC.